This paragraph covers one T cell receptor (beta chain) sequence. The data stem from a study of blood T cell repertoires in COVID-19. Study-level background: From the United States, Italy and Spain came samples of acute and convalescent COVID-19.

Original data processing: Using reference gene primer amplification, nucleated cell counts were estimated. TCRdb's table, derived via immunoSEQ multiplex PCR, lists solely in-frame clones and lacks some. V, J and clone size are those of that table, while D and trimming were read from the DNA. This sample has under 300,000 clones, with 85% to 90% found just once. After removal of 6 bases from V and 7 bases from J, the junction contained 9 bases not matched to a gene. This CDR3 comprises 13 residues. CDR1 and CDR2 (germline): MDHEN, SYDVKM. Sequenced sample: peripheral blood. The receptor was isolated from a middle-aged woman with acute or convalescent COVID-19. The chain uses TRBV28 and TRBJ2-7; TRBD2 agrees at 7 bases. CDR3 loop: CASRPSGSGEQYV. The DNA of the CDR3 is TGTGCCAGCAGGCCCTCAGGTAGCGGGGAGCAGTACGTC.